This TCR beta chain appears in the sequencing data of a study of identical twins. Study-wide findings and caveats: The authors noted that invariant MAIT and iNKT cells could partly confound zero-insertion analyses. Not following the same donors, the study drew its conclusions from cross-sectional statistical analysis.

This clonotype has more than one count but fewer than ten. Its antigen is not known. TCRdb ran MiXCR on the 5' RACE reads and lists one entry per CDR3 protein. Among 150,000 or so distinct CDR3 sequences listed, 3% to 4.5% were seen once. The clonotype comes from a young man in good health. The material sequenced was memory T cells sorted from blood.

The CDR3 sequence: CASSSFDEQFF. CDR3 DNA: TGTGCCAGCAGCTCCTTCGATGAGCAGTTCTTC. The chain combines TRBV7-9 with TRBJ2-1; no clear D. V was clipped by 4 bases and J by 8 bases, with 6 bases between them. The V gene's germline CDR1 is SEHNR and CDR2 FQNEAQ (reference sequence). There are 11 residues in the CDR3. The variable domain in full, completed from reference TRBV7-9 and TRBJ2-1, reads DTGVSQNPRHKITKRGQNVTFRCDPISEHNRLYWYRQTLGQGPEFLTYFQNEAQLEKSRLLSDRFSAERPKGSFSTLEIQRTEQGDSAMYLCASSSFDEQFFGPGTRLTVL.